The 21 T cell receptor beta chains in this list originate from one sample, sequenced in a study of OX40 agonist ivuxolimab in advanced cancers. Produced via immunoSEQ multiplex PCR; TCRdb's table is partial and in-frame only. The data contain 95,000 to 120,000 clones, under 95% of them singletons. This specimen was CD4+ or CD8+ T cells sorted from blood, taken in a trial of the OX40 agonist ivuxolimab. These receptors originate from an adult with an advanced solid tumor such as melanoma, head and neck, liver or kidney cancer.

The V call is TRBV11-3, the J call TRBJ2-1, with D uncertain. The CDR3 totals 13 residues. Trimming stripped 0 bases from V and 10 bases from J, with 10 bases between. Germline CDR1 is SGHNT and CDR2 is YENEEA. The CDR3 region is CASSLDGVGEQFF. The CDR3 DNA reads as TGTGCCAGCAGCTTAGATGGGGTAGGAGAGCAGTTCTTC. The entire variable domain, with the rest obtained from reference TRBV11-3 and TRBJ2-1, is as follows: EAGVVQSPRYKIIEKKQPVAFWCNPISGHNTLYWYLQNLGQGPELLIRYENEEAVDDSQLPKDRFSAERLKGVDSTLKIQPAELGDSAVYLCASSLDGVGEQFFGPGTRLTVL.

CDR3 sequence reads: CASSKYLQGVGSTDTQYF. The CDR3 DNA reads TGCGCCAGCAGCAAATACTTACAGGGTGTTGGTAGCACAGATACGCAGTATTTT. This chain uses TRBV5-1 with TRBJ2-3; a possible D gene is TRBD1 (6 bases). The V gene's germline CDR1 is SGHRS and CDR2 YFSETQ. The CDR3 runs 18 residues. Trimming cost V 4 bases and J 0 bases, with 21 bases left between them.

This chain links TRBV19 with TRBJ2-3, with 8 bases identical to TRBD1. CDR1 LNHDA and CDR2 SQIVND come from the germline V gene (reference sequence). Trimming removed 5 bases from V and 3 bases from J; junction bases left unmatched: 7. The CDR3 consists of 15 residues. The CDR3 spells CASSAGGQFTDTQYF. DNA of the CDR3: TGTGCCAGTAGTGCAGGGGGCCAGTTTACAGATACGCAGTATTTT.

The chain couples TRBV27 to TRBJ1-1; D remains unclear. The germline V gene has CDR1 MNHEY and CDR2 SMNVEV (reference sequence). The ends were cut back, 7 bases at V and 4 bases at J, with 7 bases in the middle. This CDR3 contains 11 residues. In nucleotides, the CDR3 is TGTGCCAGCAAGGGAGGCACTGAAGCTTTCTTT. Translated: CASKGGTEAFF.

The CDR3 sequence: CASSLRGGRGEKLFF. CDR3 DNA: TGTGCCAGCAGCTTGCGGGGGGGAAGAGGTGAAAAACTGTTTTTT. The rearrangement joins TRBV7-8 to TRBJ1-4; D might be TRBD1 (5 bases). The CDR3 spans 15 residues. The V and J ends lost 3 bases and 7 bases respectively, with 15 bases between them. From germline, CDR1 is SGHVS and CDR2 FQNEAQ.

The rearrangement links TRBV7-9 to TRBJ2-5, with D unclear. The CDR3 is made up of 15 amino acids. CDR1 and CDR2 (germline): SEHNR, FQNEAQ (reference sequence). V was cut by 0 bases and J by 1 base, with 9 bases left in between. The CDR3 reads CASSLAIGTQETQYF. CDR3 DNA sequence: TGTGCCAGCAGCTTAGCGATAGGCACCCAAGAGACCCAGTACTTC.

V and J are TRBV6-1 and TRBJ2-1; a possible D gene is TRBD2 (6 bases). V gave up 5 bases and J gave up 10 bases, with 18 bases separating them. Germline V gives CDR1 MNHNS, CDR2 SASEGT. The CDR3 has 14 residues. CDR3 protein: CASSLRDSQREQFF. Written as DNA, the CDR3 is TGTGCCAGCAGTCTCCGGGACTCCCAAAGAGAGCAGTTCTTC.

The chain combines TRBV7-2 with TRBJ2-5, with TRBD2 matching 10 bases. Germline trimming cut 4 bases from V and 2 bases from J; bases unmatched to any gene: 1. The length of the CDR3 is 14 residues. From germline, CDR1 is SGHTA and CDR2 FQGNSA. CDR3 sequence reads: CASSWTSGQETQYF. CDR3 DNA: TGTGCCAGCAGCTGGACTAGCGGACAAGAGACCCAGTACTTC.

The chain employs TRBV7-9 and TRBJ1-1; the D gene is possibly TRBD1 (5 bases). This CDR3 has 13 amino acids. Germline values: CDR1 SEHNR, CDR2 FQNEAQ (reference sequence). Trimming left V 5 bases short and J 0 bases short, with 7 bases between. In DNA, the CDR3 is TGTGCCAGCAGCAAGGGACTGAACACTGAAGCTTTCTTT. This encodes CASSKGLNTEAFF.

The CDR3: CASSSPAGRTEAFF. The CDR3 DNA sequence: TGTGCCAGCAGTTCCCCGGCAGGTCGCACTGAAGCTTTCTTT. This chain joins TRBV28 and TRBJ1-1, with D hard to call. The CDR3 is 14 amino acids. V was cut by 4 bases and J by 4 bases, with 13 bases left in between. Germline-derived CDR1 and CDR2 are MDHEN and SYDVKM.

DNA for the CDR3: TGTGCCAGCAGCTCGAGGAAAGGGTGGCCCAACTATGGCTACACCTTC. It encodes CASSSRKGWPNYGYTF. The gene calls are TRBV5-4 and TRBJ1-2; D is undetermined. Trimming took off 3 bases at V and 2 bases at J, with 17 bases between the two ends. Looked up from germline, CDR1 is SGHNT and CDR2 is YYREEE (reference sequence). CDR3 size: 16 residues.

The rearrangement uses TRBV7-8 and TRBJ1-2; D ambiguous. From germline, CDR1 is SGHVS and CDR2 FQNEAQ. Trimming removed 5 bases from V and 0 bases from J, with 13 bases in between. This CDR3 contains 15 residues. The CDR3 region is CASSPRRGANYGYTF. CDR3 DNA sequence: TGTGCCAGCAGCCCTCGGCGAGGAGCTAACTATGGCTACACCTTC.

This clone has just one count. The V and J genes are TRBV4-1 and TRBJ1-2, with TRBD1 matching 7 bases. Trimming at V came to 5 bases and at J to 5 bases, leaving 8 bases not matched to a gene. This CDR3 region has 14 residues. Germline CDR1 and CDR2: MGHRA and YSYEKL. The chain's CDR3 is CASSSADRTYGYTF. DNA of the CDR3: TGCGCCAGCAGCTCCGCGGACAGGACGTATGGCTACACCTTC.

CDR3 DNA sequence: TGTGCCTGGAGTTCGGTGTCAGGAGATACGCAGTATTTT. This encodes CAWSSVSGDTQYF. The chain couples TRBV30 to TRBJ2-3; D is uncertain. Germline loops: CDR1 GTSNPN, CDR2 SVGIG (reference sequence). V lost 2 bases and J lost 5, with 11 bases in between. The CDR3 runs 13 residues.

This clone was picked up a small number of times. The chain employs TRBV6-1 and TRBJ1-2; 8 bases fit TRBD1. The germline V gene has CDR1 MNHNS and CDR2 SASEGT. The CDR3 has 14 residues. J gave up 8 bases and V 5 bases, and 10 bases lay outside the gene matches. In DNA, the CDR3 is TGTGCCAGCAGTCCCGGACAGGGACTCTTCGGCTACACCTTC. Its protein is CASSPGQGLFGYTF.

The V call is TRBV30, the J call TRBJ1-4, with 7 bases that match TRBD1. In germline, CDR1 is GTSNPN, CDR2 SVGIG (reference sequence). The CDR3 runs 13 residues. V trimming: 2 bases; J trimming: 5 bases; junction bases outside the gene matches: 2. The CDR3 reads CAWSRDRNEKLFF. CDR3 coding DNA: TGTGCCTGGAGTCGGGACAGAAATGAAAAACTGTTTTTT.

The genes are TRBV5-1 and TRBJ1-1; 7 bases line up with TRBD1. The CDR3 is 15 residues long. From germline, CDR1 is SGHRS and CDR2 YFSETQ. Trimming took 4 bases from V and 2 from J; bases not matched to a gene: 8. The CDR3 DNA is TGCGCCAGCAGCCTCGACAGGGTGGTCAACACTGAAGCTTTCTTT. Translation: CASSLDRVVNTEAFF.

This chain connects TRBV20-1 to TRBJ1-1; D gene uncertain. CDR3 length: 11 amino acids. Trimming took off 3 bases at V and 4 bases at J, with 6 bases between the two ends. In germline, CDR1 is DFQATT, CDR2 SNEGSKA (reference sequence). CDR3 DNA: TGCAGTGCTAGGGCTACCACTGAAGCTTTCTTT. It specifies CSARATTEAFF.

In DNA form, the CDR3 reads TGTGCCAGCAGGCCCGACAGGGAGCGGAATGAGCAGTTCTTC. Residues: CASRPDRERNEQFF. The chain couples TRBV2 to TRBJ2-1, with TRBD1 matching over 7 bases. The V segment lost 6 bases and the J segment 7 bases; nucleotides outside the gene matches: 9. The length of the CDR3 is 14 residues. Germline V gives CDR1 SNHLY, CDR2 FYNNEI.

This clone was found once. This CDR3 is also generated by other DNA sequences in the sample. The V and J genes are TRBV5-1 and TRBJ2-2; D is perhaps TRBD2 (6 bases). The CDR3 runs 14 residues. Trimming removed 2 bases at V and 7 bases at J, with 12 bases between. CDR1 is SGHRS and CDR2 is YFSETQ in the germline V gene. The CDR3 DNA reads TGCGCCAGCAGCTTTCTAGGGCGGGGCGGGGAGCTGTTTTTT. It is translated as CASSFLGRGGELFF.

This clone was detected only a few times. The rearrangement joins TRBV30 to TRBJ1-5; tentatively, D is TRBD1 (5 bases). Germline values: CDR1 GTSNPN, CDR2 SVGIG (reference sequence). The CDR3 length is 15 residues. V gave up 4 bases and J gave up 2 bases, with 15 bases separating them. CDR3 sequence: CAWTPSRVGNQPQHF. The CDR3 DNA reads TGTGCCTGGACCCCAAGCAGGGTGGGCAATCAGCCCCAGCATTTT.